This entry is about one T cell receptor beta chain. The entry originates in a study of blood T cell repertoires in COVID-19. The study drew participants aged about 18 to 95 years from approximately 23 US areas. In assigning cohorts, the study relied on participant-reported clinical history. Data came from immunoSEQ multiplex PCR; TCRdb stores just in-frame clones and leaves some out. This sample carries some 150,000 clones, around 84% of them seen once, and the ten largest clones take roughly 5.7%. The receptor was isolated from a woman aged 45-59 years who had been exposed to COVID-19. Sequenced material: PBMCs or T cells enriched from blood (not recorded which).

The chain's CDR3 is CASSYWGHIFYEQYF. In DNA, the CDR3 is TGTGCCAGCAGTTACTGGGGACACATTTTCTACGAGCAGTACTTC. The chain recombines TRBV6-2 or TRBV6-3 with TRBJ2-7, with D maybe TRBD1 (6 bases). This CDR3 contains 15 residues. Germline-derived CDR1 and CDR2 are MNHEY and SVGEGT. The V gene lost 1 base and the J gene lost 3 bases, with 13 bases spanning the gap.